The present T cell receptor beta chain was sequenced within a study of blood T cell repertoires in COVID-19. Study information: Researchers got acute and convalescent COVID-19 samples from the United States, Italy and Spain. Nucleic acid was either cDNA or gDNA, and it came from T cells, B-cell-depleted T cells, or PBMCs.

The V gene end was trimmed by 6 bases and the J gene end by 4 bases; junction bases not matched to a gene: 4. The CDR3 is 13 residues long. Germline V gene data show CDR1 as SNHLY and CDR2 as FYNNEI. The table came from immunoSEQ multiplex PCR; TCRdb's copy has only in-frame clones and leaves some out. The sample shows 4,000 to 5,000 clones, approximately 89% of them seen only once. The sequenced sample consisted of peripheral blood. The chain combines TRBV2 with TRBJ1-2, with 8 bases fitting TRBD1. The sequence derives from a man aged 70-80 years with COVID-19, enrolled during active disease. The CDR3: CASSADRGYGYTF. For the CDR3, the DNA is TGTGCCAGCAGCGCCGACAGGGGCTATGGCTACACCTTC. Variable domain in full (rest from reference TRBV2 and TRBJ1-2): EPEVTQTPSHQVTQMGQEVILRCVPISNHLYFYWYRQILGQKVEFLVSFYNNEISEKSEIFDDQFSVERPDGSNFTLKIRSTKLEDSAMYFCASSADRGYGYTFGSGTRLTVV.